This T cell receptor beta chain was found in a study of blood T cell repertoires in COVID-19. About the research overall: The United States, Italy and Spain provided the acute and convalescent COVID-19 samples.

The authors' processing: How many nucleated cells were present was estimated from reference gene primer amplification. Here immunoSEQ multiplex PCR was the method, and the copy in TCRdb shows in-frame clones only, minus some. V and J calls and clone size come straight from that table; D and trimming were deduced from the DNA. The table has roughly 250,000 clones, around 87% seen once. The CDR3 consists of 13 residues. Trimming removed 3 bases from V and 1 base from J, with 6 bases in between. Germline-derived CDR1 and CDR2 are SGHNT and YENEEA. Sequenced input: PBMCs or T cells enriched from blood (not recorded which). J is TRBJ2-5 and V is TRBV11-3; D gene unclear. This sequence was found in a woman aged 40 to 49 with acute COVID-19. Here the CDR3 reads CASSLYSQETQYF. In DNA form, the CDR3 reads TGTGCCAGCAGCTTGTACAGCCAAGAGACCCAGTACTTC.